Each of the 5 T cell receptor beta chains below was sequenced from the same sample in a study of neurological immune-mediated disorders. TCRdb fed the 5' RACE reads into MiXCR, producing one record per CDR3 protein. The table has about 46,000 distinct CDR3 sequences, roughly 4.4% seen once. What was sequenced was PBMCs. These receptors all stem from a woman aged 60-70 years with multiple sclerosis.

This clonotype has at least ten counts. The chain uses TRBV20-1 and TRBJ2-7; no clear D. V dropped 3 bases and J dropped 0 bases, with 6 bases sitting between them. The CDR3 has 12 amino acids. Germline CDR1 reads DFQATT; CDR2 reads SNEGSKA (reference sequence). The chain's CDR3 is CSASSNSYEQYV. The CDR3 nucleotides read TGCAGTGCTAGCTCGAACTCCTACGAGCAGTACGTC.

This clonotype has ten or more counts. V is TRBV18 and J is TRBJ1-2; no reliable D call. Germline values: CDR1 KGHSH, CDR2 LQKENI. V lost 2 bases and J 4 bases, leaving 8 bases between the germline ends. The CDR3 is 13 residues long. CDR3 sequence: CASSPSGSYGYTF. CDR3 DNA: TGTGCCAGCTCACCATCGGGCAGCTATGGCTACACCTTC.

At least ten counts were recorded for this clonotype. This chain connects TRBV5-1 to TRBJ1-2; D gene uncertain. Germline V CDR1 and CDR2: SGHRS, YFSETQ. Trimming took off 0 bases at V and 4 bases at J, with 10 bases between the two ends. The CDR3 covers 14 residues. Written as DNA, the CDR3 is TGCGCCAGCAGCTTGGATTTGCTCAGCTATGGCTACACCTTC. It encodes CASSLDLLSYGYTF.

V and J are TRBV4-1 and TRBJ1-2, with D possibly matching TRBD1 (5 bases). Germline CDR1 reads MGHRA; CDR2 reads YSYEKL. This CDR3 comprises 16 residues. V shed 4 bases and J shed 0 bases, with 15 bases lying between them. The CDR3 region is CASSRDTLRANYGYTF. The DNA of the CDR3 is TGCGCCAGCAGCCGAGACACCCTCAGGGCTAACTATGGCTACACCTTC.

This clonotype appeared many times. The J gene is TRBJ2-7, the V gene TRBV7-2; D call uncertain. CDR1 and CDR2 (germline): SGHTA, FQGNSA. The V gene lost 5 bases and the J gene lost 4 bases, with 6 bases spanning the gap. This CDR3 region has 11 residues. CDR3 loop: CASSRQYEQYF. CDR3 in DNA: TGTGCCAGCAGCCGTCAGTACGAGCAGTACTTC.